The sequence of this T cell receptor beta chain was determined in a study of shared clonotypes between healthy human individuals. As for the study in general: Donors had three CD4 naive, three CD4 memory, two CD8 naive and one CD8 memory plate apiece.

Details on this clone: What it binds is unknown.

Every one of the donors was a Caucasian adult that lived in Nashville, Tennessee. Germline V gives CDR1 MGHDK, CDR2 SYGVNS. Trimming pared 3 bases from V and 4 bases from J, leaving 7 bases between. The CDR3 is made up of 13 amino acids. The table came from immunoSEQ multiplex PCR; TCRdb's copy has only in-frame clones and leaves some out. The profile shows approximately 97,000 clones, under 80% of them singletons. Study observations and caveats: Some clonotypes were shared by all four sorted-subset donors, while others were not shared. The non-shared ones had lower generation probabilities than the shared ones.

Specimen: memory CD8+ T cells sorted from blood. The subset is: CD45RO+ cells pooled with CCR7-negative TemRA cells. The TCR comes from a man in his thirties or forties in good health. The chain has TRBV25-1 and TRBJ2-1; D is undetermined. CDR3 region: CASSDDTYNEQFF. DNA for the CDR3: TGTGCCAGCAGTGACGACACTTACAATGAGCAGTTCTTC.